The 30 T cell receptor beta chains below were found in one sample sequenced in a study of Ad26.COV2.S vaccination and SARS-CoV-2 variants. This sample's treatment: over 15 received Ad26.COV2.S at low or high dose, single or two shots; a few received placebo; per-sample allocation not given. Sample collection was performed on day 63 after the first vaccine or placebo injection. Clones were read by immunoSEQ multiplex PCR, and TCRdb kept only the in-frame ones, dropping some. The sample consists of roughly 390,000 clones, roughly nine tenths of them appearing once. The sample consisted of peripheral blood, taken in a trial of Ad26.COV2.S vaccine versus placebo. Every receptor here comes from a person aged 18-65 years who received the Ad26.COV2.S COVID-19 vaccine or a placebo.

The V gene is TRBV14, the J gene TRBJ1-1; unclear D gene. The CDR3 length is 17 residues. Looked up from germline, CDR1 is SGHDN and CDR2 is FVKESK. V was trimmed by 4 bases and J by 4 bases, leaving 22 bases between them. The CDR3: CASSPKVGEGVGTEAFF. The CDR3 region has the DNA TGTGCCAGCAGCCCAAAAGTTGGAGAGGGTGTGGGCACTGAAGCTTTCTTT.

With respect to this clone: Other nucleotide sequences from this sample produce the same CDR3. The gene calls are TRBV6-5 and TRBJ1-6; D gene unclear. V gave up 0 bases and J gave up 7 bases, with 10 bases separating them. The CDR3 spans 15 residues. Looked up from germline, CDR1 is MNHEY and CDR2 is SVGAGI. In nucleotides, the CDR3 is TGTGCCAGCAGTTACTCGACGGGTGGGAATTCACCCCTCCACTTT. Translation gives CASSYSTGGNSPLHF.

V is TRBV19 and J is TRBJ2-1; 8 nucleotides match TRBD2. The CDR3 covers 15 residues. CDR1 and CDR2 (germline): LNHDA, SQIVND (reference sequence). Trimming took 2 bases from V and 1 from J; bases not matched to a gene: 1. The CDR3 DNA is TGTGCCAGTAGTATAAGCGGGGGATCCTACAATGAGCAGTTCTTC. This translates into CASSISGGSYNEQFF.

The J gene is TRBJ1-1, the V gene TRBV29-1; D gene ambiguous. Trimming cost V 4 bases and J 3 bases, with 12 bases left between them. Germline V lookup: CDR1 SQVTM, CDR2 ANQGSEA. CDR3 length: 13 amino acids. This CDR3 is CSVVENADTEAFF. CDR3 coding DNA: TGCAGCGTTGTTGAGAACGCGGACACTGAAGCTTTCTTT.

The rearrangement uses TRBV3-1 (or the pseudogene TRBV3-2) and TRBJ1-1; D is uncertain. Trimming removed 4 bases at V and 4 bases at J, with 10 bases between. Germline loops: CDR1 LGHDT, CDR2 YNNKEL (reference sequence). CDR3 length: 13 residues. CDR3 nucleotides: TGTGCCAGCAGCCCCGACCTTGGCACTGAAGCTTTCTTT. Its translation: CASSPDLGTEAFF.

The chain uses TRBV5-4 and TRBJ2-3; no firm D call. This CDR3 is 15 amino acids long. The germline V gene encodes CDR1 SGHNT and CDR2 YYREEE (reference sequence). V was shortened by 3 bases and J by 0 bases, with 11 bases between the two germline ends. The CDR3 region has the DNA TGTGCCAGCAGCTCCGGCAGAACTAGCACAGATACGCAGTATTTT. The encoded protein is CASSSGRTSTDTQYF.

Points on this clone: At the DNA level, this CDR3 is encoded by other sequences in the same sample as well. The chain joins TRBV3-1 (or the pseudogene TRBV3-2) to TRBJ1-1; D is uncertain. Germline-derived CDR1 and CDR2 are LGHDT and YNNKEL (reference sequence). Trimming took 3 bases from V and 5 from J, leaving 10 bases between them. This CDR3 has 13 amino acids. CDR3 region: CASSQGEGTEAFF. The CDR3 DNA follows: TGTGCCAGCAGCCAGGGAGAAGGGACTGAAGCTTTCTTT.

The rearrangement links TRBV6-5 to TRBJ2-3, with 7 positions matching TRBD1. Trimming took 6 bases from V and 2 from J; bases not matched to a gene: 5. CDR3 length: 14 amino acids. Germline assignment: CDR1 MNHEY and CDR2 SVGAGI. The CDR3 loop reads CASSRDSATDTQYF. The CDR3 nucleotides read TGTGCCAGCAGCCGGGACAGTGCCACAGATACGCAGTATTTT.

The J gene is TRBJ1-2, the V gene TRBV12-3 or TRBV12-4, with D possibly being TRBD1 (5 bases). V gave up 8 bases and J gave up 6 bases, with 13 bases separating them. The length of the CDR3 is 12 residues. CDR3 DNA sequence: TGTGCCAGCTGGGCTCCGGGGCATGGCTACACCTTC. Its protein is CASWAPGHGYTF.

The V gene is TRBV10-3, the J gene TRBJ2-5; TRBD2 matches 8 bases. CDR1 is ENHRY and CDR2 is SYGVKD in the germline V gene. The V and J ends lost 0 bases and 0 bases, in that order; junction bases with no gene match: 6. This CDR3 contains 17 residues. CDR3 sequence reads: CAISESRSGGDQETQYF. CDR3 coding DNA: TGTGCCATCAGTGAGTCACGGAGCGGGGGCGACCAAGAGACCCAGTACTTC.

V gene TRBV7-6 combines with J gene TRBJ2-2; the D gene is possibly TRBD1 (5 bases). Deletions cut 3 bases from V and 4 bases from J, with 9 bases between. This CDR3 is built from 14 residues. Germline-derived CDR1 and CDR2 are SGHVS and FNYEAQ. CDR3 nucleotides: TGTGCCAGCAGCTTTCAGGGCGTCACCGGGGAGCTGTTTTTT. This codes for CASSFQGVTGELFF.

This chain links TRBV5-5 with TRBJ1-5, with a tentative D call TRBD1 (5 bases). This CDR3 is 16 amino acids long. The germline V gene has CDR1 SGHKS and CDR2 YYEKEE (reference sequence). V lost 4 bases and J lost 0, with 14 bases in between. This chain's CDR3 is CASSPGPGNSNQPQHF. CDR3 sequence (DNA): TGTGCCAGCAGCCCGGGACCAGGAAATAGCAATCAGCCCCAGCATTTT.

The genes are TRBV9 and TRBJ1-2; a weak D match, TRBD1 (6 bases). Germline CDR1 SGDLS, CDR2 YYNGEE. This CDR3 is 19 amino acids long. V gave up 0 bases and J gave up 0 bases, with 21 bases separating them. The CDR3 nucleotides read TGTGCCAGCAGCGTAGACGCACCATCTTTTACAGGGACTAACTATGGCTACACCTTC. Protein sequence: CASSVDAPSFTGTNYGYTF.

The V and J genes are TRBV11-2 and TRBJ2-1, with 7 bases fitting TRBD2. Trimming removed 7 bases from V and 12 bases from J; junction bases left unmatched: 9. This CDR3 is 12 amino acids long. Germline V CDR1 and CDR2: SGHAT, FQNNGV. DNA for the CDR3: TGTGCCAGCATGGGACTACACGGTGCGCAGTTCTTC. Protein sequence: CASMGLHGAQFF.

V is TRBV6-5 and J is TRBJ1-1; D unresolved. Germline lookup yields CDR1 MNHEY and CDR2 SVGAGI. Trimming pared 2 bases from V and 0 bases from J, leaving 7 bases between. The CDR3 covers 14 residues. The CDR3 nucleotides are TGTGCCAGCAGTTACGGGCAGATGAACACTGAAGCTTTCTTT. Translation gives CASSYGQMNTEAFF.

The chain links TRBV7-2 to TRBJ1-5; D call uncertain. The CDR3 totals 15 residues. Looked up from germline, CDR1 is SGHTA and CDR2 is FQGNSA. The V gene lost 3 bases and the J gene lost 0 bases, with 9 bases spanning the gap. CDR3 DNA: TGTGCCAGCAGCTTCGGGCCCTTTAGCAATCAGCCCCAGCATTTT. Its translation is CASSFGPFSNQPQHF.

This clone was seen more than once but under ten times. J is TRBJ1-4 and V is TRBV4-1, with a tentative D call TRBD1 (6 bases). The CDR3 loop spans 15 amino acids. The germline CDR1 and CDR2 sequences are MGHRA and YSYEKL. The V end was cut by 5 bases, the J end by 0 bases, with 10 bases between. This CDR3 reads CASSSRTATNEKLFF. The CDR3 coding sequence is TGCGCCAGCAGCTCGCGGACAGCAACTAATGAAAAACTGTTTTTT.

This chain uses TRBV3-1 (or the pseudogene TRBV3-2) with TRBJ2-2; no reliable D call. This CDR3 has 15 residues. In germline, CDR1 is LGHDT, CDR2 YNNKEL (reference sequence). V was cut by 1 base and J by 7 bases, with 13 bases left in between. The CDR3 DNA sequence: TGTGCCAGCAGCCAAGCTCAGCATTTGGGCGGGGAGCTGTTTTTT. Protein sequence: CASSQAQHLGGELFF.

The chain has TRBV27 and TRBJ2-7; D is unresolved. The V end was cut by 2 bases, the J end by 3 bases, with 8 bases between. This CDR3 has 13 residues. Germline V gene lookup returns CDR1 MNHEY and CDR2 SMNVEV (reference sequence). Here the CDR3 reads CASSLGGVYEQYF. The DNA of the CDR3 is TGTGCCAGCAGTTTAGGCGGTGTCTACGAGCAGTACTTC.

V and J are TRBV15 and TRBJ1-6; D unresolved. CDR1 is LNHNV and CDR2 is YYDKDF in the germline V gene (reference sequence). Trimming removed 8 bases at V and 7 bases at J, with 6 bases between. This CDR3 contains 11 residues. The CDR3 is CATGENSPLHF. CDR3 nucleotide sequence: TGTGCCACCGGGGAAAATTCACCCCTCCACTTT.

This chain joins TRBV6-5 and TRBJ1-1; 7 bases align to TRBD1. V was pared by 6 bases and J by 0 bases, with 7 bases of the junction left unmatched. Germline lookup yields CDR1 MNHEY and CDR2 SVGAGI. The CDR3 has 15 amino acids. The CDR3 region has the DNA TGTGCCAGCAGCCCCGGGACAGTCATGAACACTGAAGCTTTCTTT. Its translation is CASSPGTVMNTEAFF.

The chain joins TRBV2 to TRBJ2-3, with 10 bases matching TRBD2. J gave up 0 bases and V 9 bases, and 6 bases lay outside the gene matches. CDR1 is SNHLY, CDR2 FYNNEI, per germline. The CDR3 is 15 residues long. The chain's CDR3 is CASQKLAGSTDTQYF. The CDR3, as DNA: TGTGCCAGTCAAAAACTAGCGGGAAGCACAGATACGCAGTATTTT.

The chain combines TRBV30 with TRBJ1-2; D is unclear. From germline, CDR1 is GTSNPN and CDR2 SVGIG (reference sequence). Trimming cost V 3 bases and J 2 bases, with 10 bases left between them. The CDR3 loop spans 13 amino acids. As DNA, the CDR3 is TGTGCCTGGAGAGCCCCCGCGAACTATGGCTACACCTTC. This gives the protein CAWRAPANYGYTF.

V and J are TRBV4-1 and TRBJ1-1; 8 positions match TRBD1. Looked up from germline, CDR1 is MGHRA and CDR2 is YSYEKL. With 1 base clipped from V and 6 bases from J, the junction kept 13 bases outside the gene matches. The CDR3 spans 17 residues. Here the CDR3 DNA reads TGCGCCAGCAGCCAAGTGGGCAGGGGGCGGCTGGCGCCTGAAGCTTTCTTT. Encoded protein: CASSQVGRGRLAPEAFF.

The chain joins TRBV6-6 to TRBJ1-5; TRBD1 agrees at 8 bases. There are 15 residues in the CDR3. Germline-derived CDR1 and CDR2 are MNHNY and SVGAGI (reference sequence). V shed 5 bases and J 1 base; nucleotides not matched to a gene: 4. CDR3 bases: TGTGCCAGCAGTCGGACAGGGCTCAGCAATCAGCCCCAGCATTTT. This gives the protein CASSRTGLSNQPQHF.

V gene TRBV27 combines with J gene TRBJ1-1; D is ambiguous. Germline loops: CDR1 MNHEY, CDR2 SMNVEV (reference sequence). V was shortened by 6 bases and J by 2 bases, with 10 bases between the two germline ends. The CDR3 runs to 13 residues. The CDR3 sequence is CASRTTRNTEAFF. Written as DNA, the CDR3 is TGTGCCAGCAGGACTACACGAAACACTGAAGCTTTCTTT.

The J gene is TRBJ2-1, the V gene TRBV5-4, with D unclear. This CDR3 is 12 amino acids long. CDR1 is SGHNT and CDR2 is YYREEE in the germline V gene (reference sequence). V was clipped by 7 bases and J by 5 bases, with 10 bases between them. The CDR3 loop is CASFSGDNEQFF. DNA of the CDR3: TGTGCCAGCTTCTCGGGCGACAATGAGCAGTTCTTC.

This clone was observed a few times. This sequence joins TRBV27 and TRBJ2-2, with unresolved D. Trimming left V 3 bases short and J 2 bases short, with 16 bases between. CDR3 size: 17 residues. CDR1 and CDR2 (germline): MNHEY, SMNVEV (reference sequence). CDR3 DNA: TGTGCCAGCAGTTTTTTTTCCCTCATATCTAACACCGGGGAGCTGTTTTTT. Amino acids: CASSFFSLISNTGELFF.

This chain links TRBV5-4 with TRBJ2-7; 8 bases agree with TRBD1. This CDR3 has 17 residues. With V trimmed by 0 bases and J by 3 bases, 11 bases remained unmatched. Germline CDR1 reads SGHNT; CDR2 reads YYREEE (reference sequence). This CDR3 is CASSLGGAGTGLYEQYF. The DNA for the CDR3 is TGTGCCAGCAGCTTGGGTGGGGCCGGGACAGGTCTCTACGAGCAGTACTTC.

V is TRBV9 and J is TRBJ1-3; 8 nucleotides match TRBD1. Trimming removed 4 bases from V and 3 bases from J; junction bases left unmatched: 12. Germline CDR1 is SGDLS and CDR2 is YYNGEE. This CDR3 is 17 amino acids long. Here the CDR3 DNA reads TGTGCCAGCAGCAATCCCTCCGGACAGGGCCGTGGAAACACCATATATTTT. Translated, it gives CASSNPSGQGRGNTIYF.